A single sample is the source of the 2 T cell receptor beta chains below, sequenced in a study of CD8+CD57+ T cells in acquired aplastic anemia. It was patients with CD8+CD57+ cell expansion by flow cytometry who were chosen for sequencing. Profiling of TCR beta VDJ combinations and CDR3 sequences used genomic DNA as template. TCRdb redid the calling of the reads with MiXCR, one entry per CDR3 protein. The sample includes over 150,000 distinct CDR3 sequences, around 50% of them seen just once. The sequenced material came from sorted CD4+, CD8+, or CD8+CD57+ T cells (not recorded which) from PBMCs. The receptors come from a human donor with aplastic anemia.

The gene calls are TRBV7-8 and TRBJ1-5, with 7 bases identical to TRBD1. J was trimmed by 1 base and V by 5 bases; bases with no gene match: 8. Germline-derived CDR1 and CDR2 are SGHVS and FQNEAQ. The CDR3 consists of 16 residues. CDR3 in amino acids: CASSPQTGISNQPQHF. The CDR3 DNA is TGTGCCAGCAGCCCCCAGACAGGGATCAGCAATCAGCCCCAGCATTTT.

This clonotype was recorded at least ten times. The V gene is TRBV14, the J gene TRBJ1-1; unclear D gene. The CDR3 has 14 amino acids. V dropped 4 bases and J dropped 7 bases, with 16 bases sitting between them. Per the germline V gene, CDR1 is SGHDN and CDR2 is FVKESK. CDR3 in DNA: TGTGCCAGCAGCCTTAACCCGGACCGATTTGAAGCTTTCTTT. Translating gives CASSLNPDRFEAFF.